This T cell receptor (beta chain) was found in a study of blood T cell repertoires in COVID-19 (dated by TCRdb to 2020 to 2022). Notes on the research overall: Collaborator samples came from the United States, Italy and Spain and covered acute and convalescent phases of COVID-19. Deeply sampled blood TCRbeta repertoires from subjects exposed to, actively infected with, or recovered from COVID-19 were included in the dataset. Samples were obtained from the ongoing ImmuneRACE study (first 160 participants) and from over 1,000 subjects provided by 6 global collaborators. The material from the prospective study consisted of cDNA or gDNA derived from T cells, B-cell-depleted T cells, or PBMCs. The sample metadata nearly always contained a de-identified subject ID, COVID-19 status, age in years and sex. The repertoires were made available in a free public database intended to serve as a resource for research on the immune response to SARS-CoV-2. Where HLA class I and class II types were available, the types were taken from metadata supplied by the sample provider, not from assay-based typing. Broader findings and caveats from the paper: The quantity of clinical and demographic metadata differed by source and by participant and was supplied without curation.

Participants in the prospective study were enrolled through a virtual design, were aged about 18 to 89 years, and lived in roughly 24 United States geographic areas. To assign participants to cohorts, the prospective study relied on clinical history that participants themselves reported in a screening survey and a study questionnaire. Recovered participants in ImmuneRACE Cohort 3 were defined as having two consecutive negative NP/OP PCR tests, clearance from a healthcare professional, or resolution of symptoms. In the prospective study, whole blood, serum and a nasopharyngeal or oropharyngeal swab were collected from each participant by mobile phlebotomists. Prospective study participants could optionally give additional blood draws and questionnaires over an approximately 2-month period. Before DNA extraction, prospective study blood samples were shipped either frozen or at room temperature. TCRbeta CDR3 regions were amplified from genomic DNA by means of the immunoSEQ Assay, a bias-controlled multiplex PCR. Per the original workflow: The number of nucleated cells in each sample was estimated by amplification of reference gene primers within the assay. To quantify the absolute abundance of each unique TCRbeta CDR3 rearrangement, sequence reads were collapsed and filtered. Productive Simpson clonality was computed per sample as the square root of Simpson's diversity index over productive rearrangements. TCRdb limited this immuneACCESS table to in-frame rearrangements with V and J called. A share of clones is missing; checked studies link under half to unresolved V genes, and the rest is unexplained. D and trimming come from the DNA, and the V and J calls and clone size come from that table. The sample table holds about 190,000 clones, of which 84% were seen once. Under 4% of the sample is taken by the ten largest.

Turning to this clone: Its antigen remains unidentified. Per-base qualities were not stored, and no clone one base away is much larger.

CDR3 length: 13 amino acids, cysteine to phenylalanine. Just the 39-base CDR3 DNA is kept, in frame starting at base 1. The sample was PBMCs or T cells enriched from blood (not recorded which). The sequence joins TRBV21-1 to TRBJ2-5; no DNA check was done on the table's D call, TRBD1. TRBV21-1 counts as a pseudogene. This TCR was sampled from a woman in her thirties who had recovered from COVID-19. The CDR3 protein sequence reads: CASSLYRGETQYF. The bases are TGTGCCAGCAGCCTCTACAGGGGGGAGACCCAGTACTTC.